One and the same sample provided the 5 T cell receptor beta chains below, sequenced in a study of blood T cell repertoires in COVID-19. Profiled with immunoSEQ multiplex PCR; TCRdb holds only in-frame clones, not every one. The sample contains about 240,000 clones, about 80% of which appear only once. Sequenced sample: PBMCs or T cells enriched from blood (not recorded which). The receptors originated from a woman aged 40 to 55 who had been exposed to COVID-19.

The rearrangement joins TRBV29-1 to TRBJ2-3; D not resolved. This CDR3 contains 14 residues. Germline V gene sequence: CDR1 SQVTM, CDR2 ANQGSEA. Trimming pared 0 bases from V and 2 bases from J, leaving 9 bases between. CDR3 nucleotide sequence: TGCAGCGTTGAAGATCGAACTAACACAGATACGCAGTATTTT. It encodes CSVEDRTNTDTQYF.

The gene calls are TRBV12-3 or TRBV12-4 and TRBJ1-5, with D uncertain. This CDR3 spans 11 amino acids. V lost 3 bases to trimming and J lost 9 bases, with 6 bases between them. The CDR3 bases are TGTGCCAGCAGTTTTGGCGGGCCCCAGCATTTT. Amino acids: CASSFGGPQHF.

Only one count was recorded for this clone. The chain uses TRBV19 and TRBJ2-4; 8 nucleotides agree with TRBD2. Germline CDR1 reads LNHDA; CDR2 reads SQIVND (reference sequence). The CDR3 has 16 residues. V trimming: 3 bases; J trimming: 0 bases; junction bases outside the gene matches: 4. CDR3 in amino acids: CASSIRGGVAKNIQYF. Written as DNA, the CDR3 is TGTGCCAGTAGTATTCGGGGGGGCGTAGCCAAAAACATTCAGTACTTC.

This chain links TRBV30 with TRBJ2-2; D remains ambiguous. Germline CDR1 reads GTSNPN; CDR2 reads SVGIG (reference sequence). The CDR3 runs 13 residues. The V and J ends lost 5 bases and 3 bases respectively, with 10 bases between them. CDR3 protein: CAWDILYTGELFF. CDR3 nucleotides: TGTGCCTGGGACATTCTTTACACCGGGGAGCTGTTTTTT.

The rearrangement joins TRBV19 to TRBJ1-5; no reliable D call. The CDR3 consists of 14 residues. V shed 1 base and J shed 6 bases, with 10 bases lying between them. CDR1 is LNHDA and CDR2 is SQIVND in the germline V gene (reference sequence). The CDR3 DNA is TGTGCCAGTAGTATAGGAGGGCAGATTCAGCCCCAGCATTTT. Translated: CASSIGGQIQPQHF.